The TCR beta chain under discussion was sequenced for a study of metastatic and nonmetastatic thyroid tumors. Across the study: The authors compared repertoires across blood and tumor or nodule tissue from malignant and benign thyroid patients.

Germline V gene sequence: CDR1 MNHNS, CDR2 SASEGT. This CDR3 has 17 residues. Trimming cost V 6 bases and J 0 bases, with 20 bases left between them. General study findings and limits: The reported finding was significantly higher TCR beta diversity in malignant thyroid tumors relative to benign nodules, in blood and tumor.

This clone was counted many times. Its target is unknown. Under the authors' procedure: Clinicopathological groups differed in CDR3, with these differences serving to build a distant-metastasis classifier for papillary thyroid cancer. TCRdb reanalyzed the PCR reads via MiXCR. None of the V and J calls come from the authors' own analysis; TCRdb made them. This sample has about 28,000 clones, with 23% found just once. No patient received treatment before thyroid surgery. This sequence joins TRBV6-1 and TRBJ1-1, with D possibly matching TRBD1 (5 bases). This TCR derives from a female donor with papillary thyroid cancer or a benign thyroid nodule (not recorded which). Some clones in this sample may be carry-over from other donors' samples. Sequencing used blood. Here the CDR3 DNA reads TGTGCCAGCAGCCGATCGAGGGTTATGGGGGTGAACACTGAAGCTTTCTTT. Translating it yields CASSRSRVMGVNTEAFF.